The clone carrying this T cell receptor (beta chain) was counted a single time. Its antigen is not known. The CDR3 is 18 residues long. Germline trimming cut 0 bases from V and 2 bases from J; bases unmatched to any gene: 6. Germline CDR1 and CDR2: SGHVS and FNYEAQ. This sample is part of a study of cytomegalovirus exposure and HLA in healthy donors. Study-level findings and limits: Some TCR beta chains (164 of them) were listed as cytomegalovirus-associated. Prior analysis indicated that the majority of TCR beta V segments exhibited productivity approximately 87% or approximately 30% of the time.

This PCR relied on a set of 60 Vbeta primers and 13 Jbeta primers. The data were produced by immunoSEQ multiplex PCR, yet TCRdb's version contains in-frame clones alone and is incomplete. The sample has under 200,000 clones, 75% to 80% seen once; the top ten hold approximately 3.1%. The sequenced material came from PBMCs. This TCR was sampled from a woman aged 40 to 50 in good health and CMV-seronegative. The chain links TRBV7-6 to TRBJ2-2; 10 positions agree with TRBD2. The CDR3 DNA reads TGTGCCAGCAGCTTAGCCAGCGGGGGGGCCTATAACACCGGGGAGCTGTTTTTT. It is translated as CASSLASGGAYNTGELFF.